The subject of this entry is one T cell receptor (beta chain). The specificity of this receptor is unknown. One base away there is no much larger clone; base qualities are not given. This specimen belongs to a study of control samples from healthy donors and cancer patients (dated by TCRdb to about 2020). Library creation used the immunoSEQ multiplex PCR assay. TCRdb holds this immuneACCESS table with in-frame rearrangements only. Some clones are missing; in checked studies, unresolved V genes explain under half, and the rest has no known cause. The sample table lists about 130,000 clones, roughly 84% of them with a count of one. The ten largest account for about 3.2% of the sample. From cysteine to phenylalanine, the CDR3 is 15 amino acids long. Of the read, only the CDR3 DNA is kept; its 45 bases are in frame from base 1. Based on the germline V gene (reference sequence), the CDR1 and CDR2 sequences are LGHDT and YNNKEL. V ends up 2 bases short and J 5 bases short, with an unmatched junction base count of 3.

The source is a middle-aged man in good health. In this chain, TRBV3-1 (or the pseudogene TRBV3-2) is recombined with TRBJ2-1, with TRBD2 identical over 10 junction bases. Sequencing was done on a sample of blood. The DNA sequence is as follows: TGTGCCAGCAGCCAATCTAGCGGGGGAAACAATGAGCAGTTCTTC. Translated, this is CASSQSSGGNNEQFF.